This T cell receptor beta chain was sequenced in a study of neoadjuvant anti-PD-1 for oral cavity cancer. Study details: Patients without progression got a fourth dose around day 43.

A word on this clone: No antigen is known for it.

Sequenced by immunoSEQ multiplex PCR; TCRdb stores in-frame clones only, minus some. Among 6,500 to 8,500 clones, 48% were seen once, and the ten largest hold 11%. Per the germline V gene, CDR1 is MNHNS and CDR2 is SASEGT. The CDR3 runs to 16 residues. The trim removed 4 bases at V and 4 bases at J, leaving 9 bases unmatched. General study findings and limits: Expansion of preexisting intratumoral clones was suggested to aid response. TCR analyses covered only three patients per response group.

Material: tumor tissue, obtained before nivolumab (anti-PD-1) treatment. The sequence came from a person aged 35 to 85 with oral cavity squamous cell carcinoma. The V call is TRBV6-1, the J call TRBJ2-3; 9 bases map to TRBD1. CDR3 region: CASSVGQGVGADTQYF. CDR3 bases: TGTGCCAGCAGTGTGGGACAGGGTGTAGGAGCAGATACGCAGTATTTT.